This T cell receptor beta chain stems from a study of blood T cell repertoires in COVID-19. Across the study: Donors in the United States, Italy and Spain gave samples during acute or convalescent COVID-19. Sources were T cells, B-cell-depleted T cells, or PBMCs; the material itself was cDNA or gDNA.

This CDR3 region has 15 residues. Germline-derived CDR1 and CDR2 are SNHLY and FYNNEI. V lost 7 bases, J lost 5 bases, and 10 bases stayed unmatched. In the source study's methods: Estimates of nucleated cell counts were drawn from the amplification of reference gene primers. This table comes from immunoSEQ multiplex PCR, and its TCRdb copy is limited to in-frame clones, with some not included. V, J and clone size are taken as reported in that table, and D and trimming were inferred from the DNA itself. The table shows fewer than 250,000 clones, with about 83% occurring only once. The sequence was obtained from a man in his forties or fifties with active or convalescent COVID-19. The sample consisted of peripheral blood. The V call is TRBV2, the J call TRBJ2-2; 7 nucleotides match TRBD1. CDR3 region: CASNADRVDTGELFF. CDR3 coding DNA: TGTGCCAGCAATGCCGACAGGGTGGATACCGGGGAGCTGTTTTTT.